This T cell receptor (beta chain) was found in a study of a mutant IDH1 vaccine in newly diagnosed glioma. Study-wide context: It was at week 35 that visit V12 occurred, and at week 47 that visit V13 did.

Method: immunoSEQ multiplex PCR; TCRdb's copy keeps in-frame clones and lacks some. The table lists about 41,000 clones, 80% to 90% of them singletons. Indicated time point: week 35, safety follow-up. Each dose delivered 300 ug of mutant IDH1 20-mer peptide subcutaneously with imiquimod. The patients received vaccinations eight times, in weeks 1, 3, 5, 7, 11, 15, 19 and 23. Looked up from germline, CDR1 is SGHNT and CDR2 is YYREEE (reference sequence). The CDR3 has 14 residues. V gave up 0 bases and J gave up 10 bases, with 11 bases separating them. A remark on this clone: Its antigen is undetermined.

Study-wide results and limits: No link was apparently found between pseudoprogression and changes in top peripheral T cell clonotypes.

This TCR derives from a man between 35 and 55 years old with glioma. The chain has TRBV5-4 and TRBJ1-6; D not certain. Sequenced material: PBMCs, taken from a glioma patient whose treatment included an IDH1 peptide vaccine. In DNA form, the CDR3 reads TGTGCCAGCAGCTTGGAAGTAATAGGGTCACCCCTCCACTTT. Translating it yields CASSLEVIGSPLHF.